The present TCR beta chain was sequenced within a study of T-cell reconstitution after alpha-beta-depleted transplantation in children. The CDR3 totals 14 residues. J was trimmed by 2 bases and V by 4 bases; bases with no gene match: 3. Germline V gene lookup returns CDR1 LNHNV and CDR2 YYDKDF (reference sequence). Preparing the TCRbeta library involved the use of unique molecular identifiers. TCRdb re-called the PCR reads with MiXCR, one entry per CDR3 protein. In the table there are just under 350,000 distinct CDR3 sequences, 15% to 20% of which are singletons. Whole-study results and caveats: At around two months after transplant, the alpha-beta T cells were reportedly derived from several hundred expanded clones that came from non-depleted graft cells. T-cell numbers and diversity, one year after transplant, stemmed largely from T cells that were newly produced. High day-60 TCRbeta diversity in some patients came from surviving recipient T cells and thymic progenitors.

Notes on this clonotype: Its antigen remains unknown.

The TCR was taken from a male patient between 2 and 9 years old who had a stem cell transplant for acute lymphoblastic leukemia, so the T cells may come from the graft donor. The gene calls are TRBV15 and TRBJ2-5; 8 nucleotides agree with TRBD2. Here the sequenced sample was PBMCs, mostly from graft donor cells, taken 360 days after TCRalphabeta/CD19-depleted stem cell transplant. The CDR3 nucleotides are TGTGCCACCAGCAACCGGGAGGGTCAAGAGACCCAGTACTTC. Translating gives CATSNREGQETQYF.